This T cell receptor beta chain comes out of a study of Graves' ophthalmopathy and Graves' hyperthyroidism. Overall study: Ahead of any treatment, peripheral blood was obtained at the initial diagnosis. Study observations and caveats: The majority of expanded thyroid clonotypes above 0.001 frequency also occurred in blood.

This clonotype came up many times. Its cognate antigen is unknown. Each donor who had ophthalmopathy showed moderate-to-severe activity, a CAS of ≥3, a NOSPECS of ≥4, and a duration under 3 months. From RNA, the CDR3 regions of TCR beta chains were amplified and sequenced. Investigators did first-round RT-PCR with HTBI primers, then second-round multiplex PCR. A single record per CDR3 protein comes from TCRdb applying MiXCR to the multiplex PCR reads. This sample has hundreds of thousands of distinct CDR3 sequences, with around 40% found just once. This CDR3 contains 12 residues. Germline CDR1 reads DFQATT; CDR2 reads SNEGSKA (reference sequence). Trimming took 5 bases from V and 7 from J, leaving 14 bases between them.

The sample taken for sequencing was peripheral blood. This TCR derives from an adult man with Graves' ophthalmopathy. The chain uses TRBV20-1 and TRBJ2-5; a weak D match, TRBD2 (5 bases). The CDR3 loop reads CSAPYGVGTQYF. For the CDR3, the DNA is TGCAGTGCTCCATACGGGGTGGGGACCCAGTACTTC.